The 8 T cell receptor beta chains below all came from one sample that was sequenced in a study of Graves' ophthalmopathy and Graves' hyperthyroidism. TCR beta CDR3 regions were amplified from RNA transcripts. In the first round, RT-PCR was carried out with HTBI primers, and a multiplex PCR formed the second round. Each CDR3 protein is one row after TCRdb ran MiXCR on the multiplex PCR reads. Seen here are around 590,000 distinct CDR3 sequences, about 35% observed once, and the top ten hold 3.5% to 4.5%. The material sequenced was peripheral blood or thyroid tissue (not recorded which). These receptors were taken from an adult man with Graves' hyperthyroidism.

In its sample, this clonotype was seen many times. The V call is TRBV5-8, the J call TRBJ2-2; 13 nucleotides agree with TRBD2. Looked up from germline, CDR1 is SGHTS and CDR2 is YDEGEE. This CDR3 contains 16 residues. In DNA, the CDR3 is TGTGCGAGCCGGAAGGGGACTAGCGGGGCCACCGGGGAGCTGTTTTTT. It specifies CASRKGTSGATGELFF.

The table lists this clonotype with a few counts. CDR3 in DNA: TGTGCCATCAGCCGCGGACGGGGGGGGGGGGCTGAAGCTTTCTTT. Its protein product is CAISRGRGGGAEAFF. This chain connects TRBV10-3 to TRBJ1-1; possibly TRBD1 for D (5 bases). The CDR3 runs to 15 residues. Trimming left V 6 bases short and J 6 bases short, with 20 bases between. Germline loops: CDR1 ENHRY, CDR2 SYGVKD.

The rearrangement joins TRBV24-1 to TRBJ2-5, with D unresolved. The germline V gene encodes CDR1 KGHDR and CDR2 SFDVKD. The CDR3 totals 11 residues. V was shortened by 5 bases and J by 5 bases, with 5 bases between the two germline ends. CDR3 DNA: TGTGCCACCAGTGCTCGGGAGACCCAGTACTTC. It specifies CATSARETQYF.

This clonotype was counted between two and nine times. The CDR3 loop reads CASSYPPTGVGSNQPQHF. In nucleotides, the CDR3 is TGTGCCAGCAGTTACCCGCCGACAGGGGTGGGTAGCAATCAGCCCCAGCATTTT. The chain is built from TRBV6-6 and TRBJ1-5, with 8 positions matching TRBD1. Trimming at V came to 2 bases and at J to 0 bases, leaving 9 bases not matched to a gene. Germline V lookup: CDR1 MNHNY, CDR2 SVGAGI (reference sequence). The CDR3 extends over 18 amino acids.

As regards this clonotype: It may be a read error: a sequence one base away is much more abundant. The V call is TRBV5-1, the J call TRBJ2-2; D could derive from TRBD1 or TRBD2 (5 bases each). Germline V CDR1 and CDR2: SGHRS, YFSETQ. The CDR3 sequence is 15 residues long. The CDR3, as DNA: TGCGCCGGCAGCTTGTTGGGACGTCACACCGGGGAGCTGTTTTTT. Amino acids: CAGSLLGRHTGELFF.

In its sample, this clonotype was seen many times. The chain carries TRBV16 and TRBJ1-1; possible D gene TRBD1, 6 bases. CDR3 length equals 13 residues. Germline V gene lookup returns CDR1 KGHSY and CDR2 FQNENV. V was clipped by 3 bases and J by 8 bases, with 13 bases between them. In DNA, the CDR3 is TGTGCCAGCAGCCACCAACAGGGAACGGAAGCTTTCTTT. It is translated as CASSHQQGTEAFF. Filled out from reference TRBV16 and TRBJ1-1, the complete variable domain reads GEEVAQTPKHLVRGEGQKAKLYCAPIKGHSYVFWYQQVLKNEFKFLISFQNENVFDETGMPKERFSAKCLPNSPCSLEIQATKLEDSAVYFCASSHQQGTEAFFGQGTRLTVV.

The rearrangement uses TRBV7-9 and TRBJ2-7; 11 bases line up with TRBD2. The V segment lost 11 bases and the J segment 1 base; nucleotides outside the gene matches: 16. Germline V gene lookup returns CDR1 SEHNR and CDR2 FQNEAQ (reference sequence). The CDR3 is 17 residues long. CDR3 amino acids: CAVVRTSGWVGSYEQYF. CDR3 DNA sequence: TGTGCCGTCGTACGGACTAGCGGGTGGGTGGGGTCCTACGAGCAGTACTTC.

At least ten counts were recorded for this clonotype. The chain joins TRBV5-8 to TRBJ2-2, with D possibly matching TRBD1 (6 bases). The V end was cut by 4 bases, the J end by 0 bases, with 10 bases between. CDR1 is SGHTS, CDR2 YDEGEE, per germline. There are 15 residues in the CDR3. Written as DNA, the CDR3 is TGTGCCAGCAGCAAGGGACAAGCGAACACCGGGGAGCTGTTTTTT. This gives the protein CASSKGQANTGELFF.